The present entry profiles one TCR beta chain with its context. The antigen is undetermined. Amplification used 60 Vbeta primers and 13 Jbeta primers. Produced via immunoSEQ multiplex PCR; TCRdb's table is partial and in-frame only. Of 150,000 to 200,000 clones listed, about three quarters are singletons. This sample is part of a study of cytomegalovirus exposure and HLA in healthy donors. Study-wide results and caveats: In a later analysis, across HLA loci, associated TCR counts were highest for DRB1, lowest for HLA-C.

The TCR comes from a girl under 18 in good health and CMV-seronegative. Sequenced input: PBMCs.

CDR3 in DNA: TGTGCCAGCAGCCCCACAGGGACGAAGGAGAGGGAGACCCAGTACTTC. This gives the protein CASSPTGTKERETQYF. This chain links TRBV13 with TRBJ2-5; D is possibly TRBD1 (6 bases). The V and J ends lost 5 bases and 5 bases respectively, with 21 bases between them. This CDR3 comprises 16 residues. Germline CDR1 PRHDT, CDR2 FYEKMQ (reference sequence).